The 21 T cell receptor beta chains reported below all come from one sample, sequenced in a study of CD8 T cells in ankylosing spondylitis. TCRdb analysed the 5' RACE reads with MiXCR anew, one entry per CDR3 protein. The repertoire holds 250,000 to 400,000 distinct CDR3 sequences, with 11% as singletons. Specimen: blood, either unsorted or a sorted T cell fraction (not recorded which). The receptors derive from a female donor with ankylosing spondylitis or in good health (not recorded which).

At least ten counts were recorded for this clonotype. J is TRBJ1-1 and V is TRBV20-1; 11 bases agree with TRBD1. Unmatched junction bases numbered 9, after V lost 6 bases and J lost 3 bases. The CDR3 runs 15 residues. In germline, CDR1 is DFQATT, CDR2 SNEGSKA (reference sequence). The CDR3 DNA follows: TGCAGTGCCCAAACGAGGGACAGGGGGGACACTGAAGCTTTCTTT. Its protein product is CSAQTRDRGDTEAFF.

The genes are TRBV20-1 and TRBJ2-7; D remains unclear. This CDR3 contains 13 residues. V lost 2 bases and J 0 bases, leaving 8 bases between the germline ends. CDR1 and CDR2 (germline): DFQATT, SNEGSKA (reference sequence). CDR3 sequence reads: CSARFSPSYEQYF. CDR3 in DNA: TGCAGTGCTAGATTTTCACCCTCCTACGAGCAGTACTTC.

Many counts were recorded for this clonotype. The J gene is TRBJ2-5, the V gene TRBV29-1; D is possibly TRBD2 (6 bases). The CDR3 loop spans 14 amino acids. Germline lookup yields CDR1 SQVTM and CDR2 ANQGSEA. The V end was cut by 1 base, the J end by 4 bases, with 13 bases between. CDR3 DNA sequence: TGCAGCGTTGAAGTTGCGGGGATTCGAGAGACCCAGTACTTC. It encodes CSVEVAGIRETQYF.

This clonotype came up many times. The chain has TRBV5-6 and TRBJ2-3, with 12 bases that match TRBD2. This CDR3 spans 16 amino acids. The germline gives CDR1 SGHDT, CDR2 YYEEEE. The trim removed 2 bases at V and 2 bases at J, leaving 3 bases unmatched. CDR3 protein: CASSFGLAGNTDTQYF. CDR3 in DNA: TGTGCCAGCAGCTTCGGACTAGCGGGGAACACAGATACGCAGTATTTT.

In its sample, this clonotype was seen many times. CDR3 loop: CASSWEGLGTDTQYF. The CDR3 DNA is TGTGCCAGCAGTTGGGAAGGGCTTGGCACAGATACGCAGTATTTT. The rearrangement links TRBV27 to TRBJ2-3; D is uncertain. V lost 4 bases to trimming and J lost 1 base, with 12 bases between them. CDR3 length equals 15 residues. The germline V gene has CDR1 MNHEY and CDR2 SMNVEV (reference sequence).

This clonotype appeared many times. The J gene is TRBJ1-1, the V gene TRBV19, with D unclear. The CDR3 is made up of 13 amino acids. V was shortened by 7 bases and J by 1 base, with 10 bases between the two germline ends. Germline CDR1 and CDR2: LNHDA and SQIVND (reference sequence). CDR3 sequence (DNA): TGTGCCAGTACTCGAGGACGGAACACTGAAGCTTTCTTT. Its translation is CASTRGRNTEAFF.

This clonotype came up many times. This sequence joins TRBV5-1 and TRBJ2-4; a possible D gene is TRBD2 (6 bases). The CDR3 loop spans 14 amino acids. CDR1 is SGHRS, CDR2 YFSETQ, per germline. V lost 5 bases and J 0 bases, leaving 9 bases between the germline ends. CDR3 protein: CASSGGLAKNIQYF. The CDR3, as DNA: TGCGCCAGCAGTGGGGGGTTAGCCAAAAACATTCAGTACTTC. Supplemented by reference TRBV5-1 and TRBJ2-4, the full variable domain reads KAGVTQTPRYLIKTRGQQVTLSCSPISGHRSVSWYQQTPGQGLQFLFEYFSETQRNKGNFPGRFSGRQFSNSRSEMNVSTLELGDSALYLCASSGGLAKNIQYFGAGTRLSVL.

This clonotype came up many times. The genes are TRBV5-1 and TRBJ2-3; TRBD1 might be the D (6 bases). Germline CDR1 and CDR2: SGHRS and YFSETQ. The CDR3 extends over 14 amino acids. The V gene lost 4 bases and the J gene lost 5 bases, with 14 bases spanning the gap. CDR3 sequence: CASSQQGIGDTQYF. CDR3 nucleotides: TGCGCCAGCAGCCAACAGGGTATTGGAGATACGCAGTATTTT. The full variable domain, rest sourced from reference TRBV5-1 and TRBJ2-3, is KAGVTQTPRYLIKTRGQQVTLSCSPISGHRSVSWYQQTPGQGLQFLFEYFSETQRNKGNFPGRFSGRQFSNSRSEMNVSTLELGDSALYLCASSQQGIGDTQYFGPGTRLTVL.

This clonotype was recorded many times. The CDR3 loop is CASSPAGNPNTGELFF. CDR3 nucleotide sequence: TGCGCCAGCTCCCCGGCTGGCAATCCGAACACCGGGGAGCTGTTTTTT. The V call is TRBV5-1, the J call TRBJ2-2; D remains ambiguous. The CDR3 consists of 16 residues. The germline V and J ends were trimmed by 7 bases and 0 bases, with 16 bases remaining between them. Looked up from germline, CDR1 is SGHRS and CDR2 is YFSETQ.

This chain connects TRBV11-3 to TRBJ2-1; 9 bases fit TRBD1. Germline loops: CDR1 SGHNT, CDR2 YENEEA. The CDR3 runs 17 residues. The V segment lost 3 bases and the J segment 8 bases; nucleotides outside the gene matches: 14. CDR3 coding DNA: TGTGCCAGCAGCTTGGACCCCTCCGGGACAGGGTTAGATGAGCAGTTCTTC. Translating it yields CASSLDPSGTGLDEQFF.

This clonotype was counted ten times or more. The chain links TRBV12-3 or TRBV12-4 to TRBJ1-2; maybe TRBD1 (5 bases). V was clipped by 3 bases and J by 8 bases, with 13 bases between them. The CDR3 extends over 13 amino acids. CDR3 sequence reads: CASSLGGVKGYTF. The CDR3 DNA sequence: TGTGCCAGCAGTTTGGGGGGGGTGAAGGGCTACACCTTC.

The chain has TRBV30 and TRBJ2-7; TRBD2 is a possible D gene (5 bases). There are 13 residues in the CDR3. Germline V lookup: CDR1 GTSNPN, CDR2 SVGIG (reference sequence). Trimming stripped 4 bases from V and 0 bases from J, with 10 bases between. The CDR3 loop is CAWKRRLSYEQYF. CDR3 DNA: TGTGCCTGGAAGCGGCGGCTCTCCTACGAGCAGTACTTC.

This sequence joins TRBV29-1 and TRBJ2-5, with 11 bases that match TRBD1. With 6 bases clipped from V and 0 bases from J, the junction kept 3 bases outside the gene matches. CDR1 is SQVTM, CDR2 ANQGSEA, per germline. This CDR3 comprises 14 residues. CDR3 sequence: CSVRDRGYQETQYF. Written as DNA, the CDR3 is TGCAGCGTCCGGGACAGGGGGTACCAAGAGACCCAGTACTTC. The whole variable domain, remainder taken from reference TRBV29-1 and TRBJ2-5, is SAVISQKPSRDICQRGTSLTIQCQVDSQVTMMFWYRQQPGQSLTLIATANQGSEATYESGFVIDKFPISRPNLTFSTLTVSNMSPEDSSIYLCSVRDRGYQETQYFGPGTRLLVL.

This clonotype was observed at least ten times. The chain is built from TRBV4-2 and TRBJ2-1; 8 bases map to TRBD1. This CDR3 is built from 12 residues. Germline V gene data show CDR1 as LGHNA and CDR2 as YNFKEQ. J was trimmed by 9 bases and V by 7 bases; bases with no gene match: 5. The CDR3 DNA follows: TGTGCCAGCACCTTTGACAGGGGTGAGCAGTTCTTC. Its translation: CASTFDRGEQFF.

This clonotype has only a few counts. The rearrangement joins TRBV10-1 to TRBJ2-7; TRBD2 aligns across 8 bases. This CDR3 has 13 amino acids. Germline V gives CDR1 WNHNN, CDR2 SYGVQD (reference sequence). Germline trimming cut 5 bases from V and 2 bases from J; bases unmatched to any gene: 2. The CDR3 region has the DNA TGCGCCAGCAGTTCTAGCGGGCCCTACGAGCAGTACTTC. Its translation is CASSSSGPYEQYF.

This clonotype was recorded only once. The junction differs from germline at one of its ends, possibly a read error. The chain employs TRBV12-3 or TRBV12-4 and TRBJ2-3; 10 nucleotides agree with TRBD1. The CDR3 has 14 amino acids. The CDR3 DNA reads as TGTGCCAGCAGTAGGGACAGGGGCACACATACGCAGTATTTT. Its protein is CASSRDRGTHTQYF.

This clonotype occurred many times. This chain joins TRBV5-1 and TRBJ1-4, with 7 nucleotides matching TRBD1. Germline V CDR1 and CDR2: SGHRS, YFSETQ. This CDR3 comprises 17 residues. V gave up 1 base and J gave up 7 bases; unmatched junction bases: 13. The CDR3 bases are TGCGCCAGCAGCTTGACGCTATGGAGGGGGCTGACTGAAAAACTGTTTTTT. Its translation: CASSLTLWRGLTEKLFF.

The table lists this clonotype with many counts. The genes are TRBV11-2 and TRBJ1-1; 7 positions match TRBD1. The ends lost 1 base at V and 4 bases at J; junction bases unmatched: 18. From germline, CDR1 is SGHAT and CDR2 FQNNGV. This CDR3 contains 19 residues. The CDR3 DNA reads TGTGCCAGCAGCTTAGTCCTACCTAATCCAGGGGGTTCGGGCACTGAAGCTTTCTTT. Its protein is CASSLVLPNPGGSGTEAFF. Full variable domain (rest looked up from reference TRBV11-2 and TRBJ1-1): EAGVAQSPRYKIIEKRQSVAFWCNPISGHATLYWYQQILGQGPKLLIQFQNNGVVDDSQLPKDRFSAERLKGVDSTLKIQPAKLEDSAVYLCASSLVLPNPGGSGTEAFFGQGTRLTVV.

This clonotype was seen at least ten times. This sequence joins TRBV20-1 and TRBJ2-3, with D unclear. Per germline, CDR1 DFQATT and CDR2 SNEGSKA (reference sequence). The CDR3 runs 14 residues. Trimming took off 1 base at V and 4 bases at J, with 12 bases between the two ends. The CDR3 sequence is CSARAWERADTQYF. The CDR3 DNA sequence: TGCAGTGCTAGAGCCTGGGAAAGGGCAGATACGCAGTATTTT.

The chain couples TRBV20-1 to TRBJ1-2; the match to TRBD1 covers 7 bases. CDR1 and CDR2 (germline): DFQATT, SNEGSKA (reference sequence). The CDR3 consists of 14 residues. The J segment lost 6 bases and the V segment lost 0 bases, leaving 7 bases of the junction unmatched. DNA for the CDR3: TGCAGTGCTAGAGAGGGCAGGGGGGTGGATGGCTACACCTTC. Translated: CSAREGRGVDGYTF.

This clonotype has ten or more counts. V and J are TRBV19 and TRBJ1-2; unclear D gene. V shed 1 base and J shed 4 bases, with 7 bases lying between them. Germline loops: CDR1 LNHDA, CDR2 SQIVND (reference sequence). The CDR3 runs to 13 residues. DNA of the CDR3: TGTGCCAGTAGTATAGGGGCGTCCTATGGCTACACCTTC. This sequence encodes CASSIGASYGYTF.